The 30 T cell receptor beta chains reported below all come from one sample, sequenced in a study of T cells in Graves' hyperthyroidism and ophthalmopathy (dated by TCRdb to the late 2010s). Libraries were made using multiplex PCR. TCRdb shows the sequencer as Illumina HiSeq 2000. TCR beta CDR3 regions were amplified from RNA transcripts. The first round of RT-PCR for the TCR CDR3 was performed with the HTBI primer set and the Qiagen OneStep RT-PCR kit. The public reads were reanalyzed by TCRdb: fastp trimming at Q25, MiXCR alignment, in-frame beta chains only. Rows are unified per CDR3 protein, each entry keeping the most common DNA and genes. The sample profile shows some 530,000 distinct CDR3 sequences; around a fifth of them were found once. Of the sample, under 55% falls within the top ten clones. The sequencing sample was made of blood. All receptors derive from a woman in her 70s with Graves' ophthalmopathy.

In its sample, this clonotype was seen a few times. This chain uses TRBV12-5 with TRBJ2-5; 9 bases are a match to TRBD2. The CDR3 runs 17 residues. After removal of 4 bases from V and 2 bases from J, the junction contained 11 bases not matched to a gene. Germline-derived CDR1 and CDR2 are LGHNT and FRNRAP. Here the CDR3 reads CASGSHRLAGLQETQYF. Here the CDR3 DNA reads TGTGCTAGTGGTTCGCACCGCCTAGCGGGGCTGCAAGAGACCCAGTACTTC.

The chain is built from TRBV20-1 and TRBJ2-3; D ambiguous. V was clipped by 2 bases and J by 6 bases, with 9 bases between them. The CDR3 extends over 12 amino acids. Germline assignment: CDR1 DFQATT and CDR2 SNEGSKA (reference sequence). The CDR3 sequence: CSARPVRDTQYF. Written as DNA, the CDR3 is TGCAGTGCTAGACCTGTCAGGGATACGCAGTATTTT.

The chain links TRBV6-1 to TRBJ2-1; D might be TRBD2 (6 bases). The CDR3 loop spans 15 amino acids. Germline V lookup: CDR1 MNHNS, CDR2 SASEGT. V shed 8 bases and J shed 3 bases, with 17 bases lying between them. The CDR3 protein is CASFPRSGLYNEQFF. Here the CDR3 DNA reads TGTGCCAGCTTTCCCCGAAGCGGGCTCTACAATGAGCAGTTCTTC.

This clonotype was observed a single time. A much larger clone is a single base away; this may be a read error. The V gene is TRBV12-3 or TRBV12-4, the J gene TRBJ1-1; D is uncertain. V gave up 6 bases and J gave up 4 bases, with 18 bases separating them. This CDR3 is 15 amino acids long. CDR3 nucleotides: TGTGCCAGCAGAGCCTCACGAGGAGGCGGCACTGAAGCTTTCTTT. The encoded protein is CASRASRGGGTEAFF.

This chain uses TRBV12-5 with TRBJ2-7; D is undetermined. The CDR3 is made up of 12 amino acids. Deletions cut 5 bases from V and 2 bases from J, with 7 bases between. Germline lookup yields CDR1 LGHNT and CDR2 FRNRAP. The CDR3 sequence is CASGDSTYEQYF. Here the CDR3 DNA reads TGTGCTAGTGGTGACTCAACCTACGAGCAGTACTTC.

This clonotype was found a few times. The J gene is TRBJ1-5, the V gene TRBV5-5, with a weak D call TRBD1 (5 bases). V was cut by 4 bases and J by 4 bases, with 15 bases left in between. The CDR3 is 15 amino acids. Germline V gene sequence: CDR1 SGHKS, CDR2 YYEKEE (reference sequence). CDR3 region: CASSLRPGTNQPQHF. DNA of the CDR3: TGTGCCAGCAGCCTTAGGCCAGGGACGAATCAGCCCCAGCATTTT.

Comment on this clonotype: A clone one base away is much larger, so this may be a read error. The conserved phenylalanine or tryptophan normally closing the CDR3 is absent here, so this likely arose from a read error. This chain connects TRBV12-3 or TRBV12-4 to TRBJ2-1; TRBD2 matches at 8 bases. V gave up 5 bases and J gave up 4 bases; unmatched junction bases: 13. The CDR3 is 17 residues long. The CDR3 is CASSPPFLSGRYNEQFV. CDR3 nucleotides: TGTGCCAGCAGTCCCCCCTTCCTAAGCGGGAGATACAATGAGCAGTTCGTC.

This clonotype has ten or more counts. The gene calls are TRBV7-2 and TRBJ2-3; weak D call: TRBD2 (6 bases). V lost 5 bases and J lost 6, with 9 bases in between. The V gene's germline CDR1 is SGHTA and CDR2 FQGNSA. The CDR3 runs 12 residues. CDR3 sequence (DNA): TGTGCCAGCAGCCTTCTAGCGGATACGCAGTATTTT. Amino acids: CASSLLADTQYF.

Only a few counts were recorded for this clonotype. V is TRBV3-1 and J is TRBJ1-2; D not certain. Germline CDR1 reads LGHDT; CDR2 reads YNNKEL (reference sequence). With 0 bases removed from V and 10 bases from J, the gap between germline ends came to 12 bases. The CDR3 sequence is 13 residues long. CDR3 amino acids: CASSQDRRFAYTF. For the CDR3, the DNA is TGTGCCAGCAGCCAAGATCGGCGCTTTGCCTACACCTTC.

This clonotype was observed many times. The J gene is TRBJ1-5, the V gene TRBV12-3 or TRBV12-4, with 8 bases matching TRBD1. The CDR3 is 14 amino acids. Trimming at V came to 5 bases and at J to 5 bases, leaving 5 bases not matched to a gene. This chain's CDR3 is CASSPTGVDQPQHF. CDR3 nucleotides: TGTGCCAGCAGTCCGACAGGGGTTGATCAGCCCCAGCATTTT.

The J gene is TRBJ2-6, the V gene TRBV3-1, with D maybe TRBD2 (6 bases). The CDR3 contains 18 residues. The V and J ends lost 0 bases and 0 bases respectively, with 12 bases between them. Germline CDR1 is LGHDT and CDR2 is YNNKEL (reference sequence). The CDR3 nucleotides read TGTGCCAGCAGCCAAGAGGTTAGCGGCATCTCTGGGGCCAACGTCCTGACTTTC. Translated: CASSQEVSGISGANVLTF.

The gene calls are TRBV10-2 and TRBJ2-5; D is unclear. Germline CDR1 is WSHSY and CDR2 is SAAADI. This CDR3 comprises 13 residues. V lost 2 bases and J lost 6, with 10 bases in between. The CDR3 spells CASSEQSTKTQYF. The CDR3 DNA reads as TGCGCCAGCAGTGAGCAAAGTACGAAGACCCAGTACTTC.

Only a few counts were recorded for this clonotype. V usage is TRBV3-1 and J usage is TRBJ2-1; 10 nucleotides align to TRBD2. V dropped 4 bases and J dropped 0; count of bases not matched to a gene: 3. The CDR3 is made up of 16 amino acids. The V gene's germline CDR1 is LGHDT and CDR2 YNNKEL (reference sequence). CDR3 region: CASSPAGGSSYNEQFF. CDR3 DNA sequence: TGTGCCAGCAGCCCAGCGGGGGGGAGCTCCTACAATGAGCAGTTCTTC.

The table lists this clonotype with many counts. The chain uses TRBV28 and TRBJ2-3, with D possibly TRBD2 on 6 matching bases. This CDR3 has 14 amino acids. Germline V CDR1 and CDR2: MDHEN, SYDVKM. Trimming pared 3 bases from V and 4 bases from J, leaving 11 bases between. CDR3 sequence (DNA): TGTGCCAGCAGTTTTGAAGCGGGCCCAGATACGCAGTATTTT. Encoded protein: CASSFEAGPDTQYF.

This clonotype appeared many times. The J gene is TRBJ1-5, the V gene TRBV28, with D perhaps matching TRBD1 (5 bases). The CDR3 is 16 amino acids. Germline V gene sequence: CDR1 MDHEN, CDR2 SYDVKM. V gave up 1 base and J gave up 4 bases, with 14 bases separating them. CDR3 loop: CASSLLGRVGNQPQHF. The CDR3 coding sequence is TGTGCCAGCAGTTTATTGGGCAGGGTGGGGAATCAGCCCCAGCATTTT.

V is TRBV12-3 or TRBV12-4 and J is TRBJ2-2; 13 bases map to TRBD2. The CDR3 is made up of 14 amino acids. The V and J ends lost 8 bases and 6 bases, in that order; junction bases with no gene match: 3. CDR3 bases: TGTGCCAGCCGGACTAGCGGGAGTTCCGGGGAGCTGTTTTTT. Its translation is CASRTSGSSGELFF.

This clonotype has more than one count but fewer than ten. J is TRBJ1-2 and V is TRBV3-1, with D hard to call. CDR3 length: 13 amino acids. Germline V lookup: CDR1 LGHDT, CDR2 YNNKEL (reference sequence). The V gene lost 4 bases and the J gene lost 6 bases, with 12 bases spanning the gap. DNA of the CDR3: TGTGCCAGCAGCCTCGGGGTGATGGATGGCTACACCTTC. Residues: CASSLGVMDGYTF.

Ten or more counts support this clonotype. The chain links TRBV27 to TRBJ2-1; 11 bases agree with TRBD2. Germline loops: CDR1 MNHEY, CDR2 SMNVEV (reference sequence). Trimming cost V 5 bases and J 3 bases; bases outside gene matches: 3. The CDR3 length is 15 residues. DNA of the CDR3: TGTGCCAGCAGTCCGGGACTAGCGGTCTACAATGAGCAGTTCTTC. It is translated as CASSPGLAVYNEQFF.

The chain combines TRBV12-3 or TRBV12-4 with TRBJ1-4; 9 bases match TRBD1. V lost 5 bases to trimming and J lost 8 bases; unmatched junction nucleotides: 6. The CDR3 is 14 residues long. The CDR3 sequence: CASSTGTGTEKLFF. DNA of the CDR3: TGTGCCAGCAGTACCGGGACAGGGACAGAAAAACTGTTTTTT.

The chain employs TRBV6-1 and TRBJ1-1, with D unclear. The V gene lost 6 bases and the J gene lost 1 base, with 15 bases spanning the gap. CDR1 and CDR2 (germline): MNHNS, SASEGT. This CDR3 comprises 15 residues. This CDR3 is CASRIRALGNTEAFF. The CDR3 nucleotides read TGTGCCAGCAGGATTAGGGCTTTGGGGAACACTGAAGCTTTCTTT.

This clonotype showed up many times. The V call is TRBV12-3 or TRBV12-4, the J call TRBJ1-6; weak D call: TRBD1 (5 bases). The CDR3 runs 13 residues. Deletions cut 2 bases from V and 13 bases from J, with 12 bases between. This chain's CDR3 is CASSLWDRRPLHF. The CDR3 DNA reads as TGTGCCAGCAGTTTATGGGACCGGAGGCCCCTCCACTTT.

The CDR3 region is CASSLLKLAGELFF. The CDR3 DNA reads TGTGCCAGCAGTTTACTAAAGTTGGCCGGGGAGCTGTTTTTT. The V call is TRBV28, the J call TRBJ2-2; the D is unclear. CDR1 and CDR2 (germline): MDHEN, SYDVKM. CDR3 length: 14 residues. V was trimmed by 2 bases and J by 6 bases, leaving 10 bases between them.

A few counts support this clonotype. The chain links TRBV28 to TRBJ1-3; no reliable D call. CDR3 size: 14 residues. The germline V and J ends were trimmed by 2 bases and 3 bases, with 8 bases remaining between them. Germline lookup yields CDR1 MDHEN and CDR2 SYDVKM. The CDR3 reads CASSLVRSGNTIYF. In DNA form, the CDR3 reads TGTGCCAGCAGTTTAGTCCGCAGTGGAAACACCATATATTTT.

This clonotype appeared a few times. The V gene is TRBV10-2, the J gene TRBJ1-1; possibly TRBD1 for D (5 bases). Per the germline V gene, CDR1 is WSHSY and CDR2 is SAAADI. V was trimmed by 4 bases and J by 3 bases, leaving 12 bases between them. The CDR3 consists of 14 residues. The CDR3 sequence: CASSGQGRDTEAFF. In DNA, the CDR3 is TGCGCCAGCAGTGGTCAGGGCAGGGACACTGAAGCTTTCTTT.

The chain has TRBV6-9 and TRBJ2-1, with 13 bases lining up with TRBD2. Trimming took 3 bases from V and 7 from J; bases not matched to a gene: 3. The CDR3 totals 15 residues. Germline V gene data show CDR1 as MNHGY and CDR2 as SVAAGI. The CDR3 coding sequence is TGTGCCAGCAGTTACGGACTAGCGGGAGCAAATGAGCAGTTCTTC. This sequence encodes CASSYGLAGANEQFF.

The J gene is TRBJ1-3, the V gene TRBV6-2 or TRBV6-3, with D unresolved. The length of the CDR3 is 14 residues. V was pared by 3 bases and J by 2 bases, with 8 bases between. From germline, CDR1 is MNHEY and CDR2 SVGEGT. CDR3 coding DNA: TGTGCCAGCAGTTATTATTCGACTGGAAACACCATATATTTT. Protein product: CASSYYSTGNTIYF.

There are many counts of this clonotype. The chain is built from TRBV2 and TRBJ2-2; D unclear. The germline V and J ends were trimmed by 1 base and 4 bases, with 4 bases remaining between them. Germline CDR1 and CDR2: SNHLY and FYNNEI. The CDR3 is 13 amino acids. In DNA form, the CDR3 reads TGTGCCAGCAGTGAAGTAGGCACCGGGGAGCTGTTTTTT. Translated: CASSEVGTGELFF.

CDR3 sequence reads: CASSPGRTSSGNTIYF. CDR3 DNA sequence: TGTGCCAGCAGTCCGGGACGCACGAGCTCTGGAAACACCATATATTTT. The chain combines TRBV3-1 with TRBJ1-3, with a possible D match to TRBD1 (5 bases). Trimming took 6 bases from V and 0 from J, leaving 15 bases between them. This CDR3 spans 16 amino acids. CDR1 is LGHDT, CDR2 YNNKEL, per germline (reference sequence).

This clonotype showed up many times. The chain links TRBV20-1 to TRBJ2-1, with a possible D match to TRBD2 (6 bases). CDR1 is DFQATT and CDR2 is SNEGSKA in the germline V gene (reference sequence). V lost 5 bases, J lost 9 bases, and 14 bases lay in between. CDR3 length equals 12 residues. The CDR3 region has the DNA TGCAGTGCTGCCGGACTATCTGGTGAGCAGTTCTTC. Encoded protein: CSAAGLSGEQFF.

This clonotype has only a few counts. This chain's CDR3 is CASSQAQGKQYF. In DNA form, the CDR3 reads TGTGCCAGCAGCCAAGCACAGGGAAAGCAGTACTTC. V usage is TRBV3-1 and J usage is TRBJ2-7; D might be TRBD1 (6 bases). This CDR3 contains 12 residues. V dropped 1 base and J dropped 8 bases, with 9 bases sitting between them. Germline V gene lookup returns CDR1 LGHDT and CDR2 YNNKEL (reference sequence).